This T cell receptor (beta chain) was recovered during a study of Graves' ophthalmopathy and Graves' hyperthyroidism. This clonotype was seen at least ten times. This CDR3 comprises 15 residues. Trimming at V came to 2 bases and at J to 3 bases, leaving 4 bases not matched to a gene. The V gene's germline CDR1 is ENHRY and CDR2 SYGVKD. Amplifying from RNA transcripts, the study obtained TCR beta CDR3 regions. Second-round multiplex PCR followed a first-round RT-PCR using HTBI primers. MiXCR, applied by TCRdb to the multiplex PCR reads, yields one record per CDR3 protein. This sample yields about 210,000 distinct CDR3 sequences, of which around 28% are seen a single time; 8.5% to 9.5% belongs to the top ten.

Sequenced sample: peripheral blood. The TCR comes from a man aged 50-60 years with Graves' ophthalmopathy. The J gene is TRBJ1-3, the V gene TRBV10-3; 7 bases match TRBD1. CDR3 sequence: CAISEPDRDGNTIYF. The CDR3 region has the DNA TGTGCCATCAGTGAGCCCGACAGGGATGGAAACACCATATATTTT.